What follows is one T cell receptor (beta chain) and its context. Assay used: immunoSEQ multiplex PCR; TCRdb lists only in-frame clones, some missing. This table holds about 350,000 clones, 88% found once. The data were obtained in a study of Ad26.COV2.S vaccination and SARS-CoV-2 variants. Trimming took 1 base from V and 5 from J, leaving 11 bases between them. The CDR3 consists of 14 residues. Germline CDR1 SGHRS, CDR2 YFSETQ. Regarding treatment: some 20 received Ad26.COV2.S at low or high dose, single or two shots; roughly five received placebo; per-sample allocation not given. Day 63 after the first injection of vaccine or placebo was the sampling time.

The clonotype comes from a person aged 18 to 65 who received the Ad26.COV2.S COVID-19 vaccine or a placebo. The specimen comprised peripheral blood, sampled in a trial of Ad26.COV2.S vaccine versus placebo. The rearrangement joins TRBV5-1 to TRBJ2-3; D unclear. The CDR3 loop reads CASSLLQTEDTQYF. CDR3 nucleotides: TGCGCCAGCAGCTTGCTACAAACCGAAGATACGCAGTATTTT.